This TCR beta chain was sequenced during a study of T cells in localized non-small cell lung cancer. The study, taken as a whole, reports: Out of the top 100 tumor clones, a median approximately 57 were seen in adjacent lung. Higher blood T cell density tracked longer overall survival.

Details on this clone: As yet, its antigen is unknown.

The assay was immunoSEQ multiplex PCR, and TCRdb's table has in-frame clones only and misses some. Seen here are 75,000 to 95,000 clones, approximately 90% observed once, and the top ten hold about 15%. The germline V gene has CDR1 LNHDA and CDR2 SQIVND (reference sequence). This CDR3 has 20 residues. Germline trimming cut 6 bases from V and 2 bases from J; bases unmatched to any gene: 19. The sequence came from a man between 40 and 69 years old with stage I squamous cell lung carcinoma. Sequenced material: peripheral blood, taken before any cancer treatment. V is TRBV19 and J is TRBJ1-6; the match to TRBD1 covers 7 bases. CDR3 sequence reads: CASRGEPTGWSSPYNSPLHF. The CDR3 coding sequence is TGTGCCAGTAGGGGGGAACCGACAGGGTGGAGCAGCCCCTATAATTCACCCCTCCACTTT. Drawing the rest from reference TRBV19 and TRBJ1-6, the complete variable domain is DGGITQSPKYLFRKEGQNVTLSCEQNLNHDAMYWYRQDPGQGLRLIYYSQIVNDFQKGDIAEGYSVSREKKESFPLTVTSAQKNPTAFYLCASRGEPTGWSSPYNSPLHFGNGTRLTVT.